These 14 T cell receptor beta chains originate from one sample sequenced in a study of cytomegalovirus exposure and HLA in healthy donors. 13 Jbeta primers and 60 Vbeta primers were used for the PCR. This table comes from immunoSEQ multiplex PCR, and its TCRdb copy is limited to in-frame clones, with some not included. Of 150,000 or so clones listed, approximately 81% are singletons. The sequencing sample was made of PBMCs. The receptor set was obtained from a woman younger than 30 in good health and CMV-seronegative.

The rearrangement uses TRBV6-5 and TRBJ1-2; D may be TRBD1 (5 bases). The CDR3 consists of 13 residues. From germline, CDR1 is MNHEY and CDR2 SVGAGI. The V end was cut by 8 bases, the J end by 3 bases, with 13 bases between. This chain's CDR3 is CASGDSPYYGYTF. The CDR3 nucleotides are TGTGCCAGCGGGGACTCTCCGTACTATGGCTACACCTTC.

The V call is TRBV19, the J call TRBJ2-1; D remains unclear. Deletions cut 5 bases from V and 4 bases from J, with 12 bases between. Germline CDR1 and CDR2: LNHDA and SQIVND (reference sequence). This CDR3 spans 14 amino acids. The CDR3 coding sequence is TGTGCCAGTAGTCCCCACCCCTATTACAATGAGCAGTTCTTC. Translating it yields CASSPHPYYNEQFF.

V gene TRBV29-1 combines with J gene TRBJ2-5; a weak D match, TRBD1 (7 bases). CDR1 and CDR2 (germline): SQVTM, ANQGSEA. The CDR3 spans 12 residues. CDR3 nucleotides: TGCAGGGCAGGGGGAGGTGGAGAGACCCAGTACTTC. The encoded protein is CRAGGGGETQYF.

The chain recombines TRBV6-6 with TRBJ1-6; weak D call: TRBD1 (5 bases). Trimming cost V 3 bases and J 8 bases, with 11 bases left between them. The CDR3 has 14 amino acids. The germline gives CDR1 MNHNY, CDR2 SVGAGI (reference sequence). CDR3 sequence (DNA): TGTGCCAGCAGTTATAGGGGTTTCGATTCACCCCTCCACTTT. It specifies CASSYRGFDSPLHF.

This clone occurred a few times. This chain uses TRBV28 with TRBJ2-1; 9 bases agree with TRBD1. The CDR3 spans 16 residues. V shed 8 bases and J 9 bases; nucleotides not matched to a gene: 17. The V gene's germline CDR1 is MDHEN and CDR2 SYDVKM. The CDR3 reads CASLQLPGQGGAEQFF. In DNA, the CDR3 is TGTGCCAGCCTACAACTTCCGGGACAGGGTGGTGCTGAGCAGTTCTTC.

In its sample, this clone was seen once. The chain combines TRBV5-1 with TRBJ2-4; possibly TRBD1 for D (6 bases). V gave up 4 bases and J gave up 13 bases, with 18 bases separating them. The CDR3 totals 13 residues. From germline, CDR1 is SGHRS and CDR2 YFSETQ. CDR3 amino acids: CASSLPPDRSQYF. CDR3 in DNA: TGCGCCAGCAGCCTGCCGCCGGACAGATCCCAGTACTTC. Complete variable domain (other parts from reference TRBV5-1 and TRBJ2-4): KAGVTQTPRYLIKTRGQQVTLSCSPISGHRSVSWYQQTPGQGLQFLFEYFSETQRNKGNFPGRFSGRQFSNSRSEMNVSTLELGDSALYLCASSLPPDRSQYFGAGTRLSVL.

The chain joins TRBV27 to TRBJ1-2; no clear D. Germline V gene sequence: CDR1 MNHEY, CDR2 SMNVEV (reference sequence). The V and J ends lost 6 bases and 3 bases respectively, with 17 bases between them. The CDR3 contains 15 residues. The CDR3, as DNA: TGTGCCAGCAGACCCGCCGCGGCAGTCGACTATGGCTACACCTTC. This codes for CASRPAAAVDYGYTF.

V is TRBV6-5 and J is TRBJ2-3; 9 bases agree with TRBD1. The germline CDR1 and CDR2 sequences are MNHEY and SVGAGI. V lost 8 bases, J lost 3 bases, and 6 bases stayed unmatched. The CDR3 runs to 14 residues. CDR3 nucleotides: TGTGCCAGCCAATTGGACAGGGGAACAGATACGCAGTATTTT. It yields the protein CASQLDRGTDTQYF.

The chain recombines TRBV28 with TRBJ1-1; 8 bases are shared with TRBD1. Germline lookup yields CDR1 MDHEN and CDR2 SYDVKM. The CDR3 has 14 residues. The V segment lost 5 bases and the J segment 5 bases; nucleotides outside the gene matches: 7. DNA for the CDR3: TGTGCCAGCAGTCTCGGACAGGGTTGGACTGAAGCTTTCTTT. It specifies CASSLGQGWTEAFF.

This chain joins TRBV7-9 and TRBJ2-1, with D possibly being TRBD2 (6 bases). The germline gives CDR1 SEHNR, CDR2 FQNEAQ (reference sequence). The CDR3 covers 16 residues. With 4 bases removed from V and 0 bases from J, the gap between germline ends came to 13 bases. Here the CDR3 DNA reads TGTGCCAGCAGCTCGTTAGCGGCGAACTCCTACAATGAGCAGTTCTTC. The encoded protein is CASSSLAANSYNEQFF.

The V gene is TRBV7-6, the J gene TRBJ1-1; no firm D call. Trimming pared 5 bases from V and 5 bases from J, leaving 18 bases between. There are 15 residues in the CDR3. CDR1 and CDR2 from the germline V gene are SGHVS and FNYEAQ. In DNA, the CDR3 is TGTGCCAGCAGCAACCCCGGGTGGGGAGAGACTGAAGCTTTCTTT. Translation gives CASSNPGWGETEAFF.

The rearrangement links TRBV2 to TRBJ2-7; 7 bases fit TRBD1. CDR1 is SNHLY and CDR2 is FYNNEI in the germline V gene. The ends lost 3 bases at V and 3 bases at J; junction bases unmatched: 8. CDR3 length: 15 amino acids. This chain's CDR3 is CASSEGEGAVYEQYF. The CDR3 coding sequence is TGTGCCAGCAGTGAGGGTGAGGGGGCAGTCTACGAGCAGTACTTC.

This clone occurred a few times. The chain joins TRBV2 to TRBJ1-2; D is unclear. CDR1 and CDR2 from the germline V gene are SNHLY and FYNNEI. The V and J ends lost 8 bases and 0 bases respectively, with 10 bases between them. The CDR3 covers 13 residues. The CDR3, as DNA: TGTGCCAGCGCAAGACTAGCTAACTATGGCTACACCTTC. Amino acids: CASARLANYGYTF.

This clone was detected only once. The rearrangement uses TRBV12-5 and TRBJ2-7; 14 bases line up with TRBD2. Germline loops: CDR1 LGHNT, CDR2 FRNRAP. V lost 6 bases and J lost 6; bases outside the gene matches: 13. The CDR3 loop spans 17 amino acids. CDR3 loop: CASGVGTSGRGHGEQYF. CDR3 in DNA: TGTGCTAGTGGGGTCGGGACTAGCGGGAGAGGCCATGGCGAGCAGTACTTC.